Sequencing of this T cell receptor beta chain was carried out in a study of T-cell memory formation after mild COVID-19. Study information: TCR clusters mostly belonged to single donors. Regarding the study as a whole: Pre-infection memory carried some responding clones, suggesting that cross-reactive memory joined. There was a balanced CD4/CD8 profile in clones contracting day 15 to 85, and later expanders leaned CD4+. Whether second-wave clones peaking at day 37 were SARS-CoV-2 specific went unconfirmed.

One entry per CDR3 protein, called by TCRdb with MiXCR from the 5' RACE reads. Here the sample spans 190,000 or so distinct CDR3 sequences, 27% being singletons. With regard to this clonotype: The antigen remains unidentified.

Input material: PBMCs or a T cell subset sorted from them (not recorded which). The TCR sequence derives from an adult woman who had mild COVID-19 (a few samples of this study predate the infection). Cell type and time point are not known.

DNA for the CDR3: TGTGCCACCAGTGATCAAAAGGCGGGACTAGCGGGAGGAACCGGGGAGCTGTTTTTT. Translating it yields CATSDQKAGLAGGTGELFF. The chain links TRBV24-1 to TRBJ2-2, with 15 bases matching TRBD2. The junction had 9 bases not matched to a gene; V was cut back by 3 bases and J by 5 bases. Germline lookup yields CDR1 KGHDR and CDR2 SFDVKD. This CDR3 has 19 residues.